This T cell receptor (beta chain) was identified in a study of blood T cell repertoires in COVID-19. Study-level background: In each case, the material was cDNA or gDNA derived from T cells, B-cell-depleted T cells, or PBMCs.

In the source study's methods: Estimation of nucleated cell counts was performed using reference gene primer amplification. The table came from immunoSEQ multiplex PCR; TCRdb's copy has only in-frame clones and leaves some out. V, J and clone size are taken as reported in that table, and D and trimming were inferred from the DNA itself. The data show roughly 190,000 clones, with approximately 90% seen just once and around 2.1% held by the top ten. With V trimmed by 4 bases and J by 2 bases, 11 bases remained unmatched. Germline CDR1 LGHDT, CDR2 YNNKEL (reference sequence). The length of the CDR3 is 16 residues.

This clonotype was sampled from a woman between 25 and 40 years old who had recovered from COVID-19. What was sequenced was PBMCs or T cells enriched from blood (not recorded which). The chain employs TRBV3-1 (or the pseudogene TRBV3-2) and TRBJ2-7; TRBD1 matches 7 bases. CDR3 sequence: CASSPWSRQGTYEQYF. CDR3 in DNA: TGTGCCAGCAGCCCCTGGAGTCGACAGGGAACCTACGAGCAGTACTTC.